The present TCR beta chain was sequenced within a study of cytomegalovirus exposure and HLA in healthy donors. The CDR3 is 16 amino acids. Germline loops: CDR1 SGHTA, CDR2 FQGNSA. The V gene end was trimmed by 4 bases and the J gene end by 7 bases; junction bases not matched to a gene: 12. The table lists this clone with a few counts. Primers for the PCR totalled 60 Vbeta and 13 Jbeta. Measured with immunoSEQ multiplex PCR; TCRdb has only the in-frame clones, and not every one. The sample includes 96,000 or so clones, roughly 74% seen only once; the top ten take 11% to 15%. The source of this sequence is a woman in her 70s in good health and CMV-seropositive. The specimen was PBMCs. The rearrangement links TRBV7-2 to TRBJ2-2; 7 nucleotides agree with TRBD1. CDR3 in amino acids: CASSSRQGLVLGELFF. The CDR3 DNA sequence: TGTGCCAGCAGCTCCCGACAGGGTTTAGTCCTCGGGGAGCTGTTTTTT.